This T cell receptor (beta chain) is from a study of blood T cell repertoires in COVID-19. The data were produced by immunoSEQ multiplex PCR, yet TCRdb's version contains in-frame clones alone and is incomplete. The profile covers roughly 150,000 clones, with 70% to 90% appearing a single time and less than 5.5% taken by the ten largest. Germline V CDR1 and CDR2: SGHTA, FQGNSA. This CDR3 has 13 amino acids. The germline V and J ends were trimmed by 2 bases and 4 bases, with 7 bases remaining between them. Sequenced material: peripheral blood. The V gene is TRBV7-2, the J gene TRBJ2-3, with D possibly being TRBD2 (6 bases). This receptor was taken from a human donor in a cohort sampled during active COVID-19. The chain's CDR3 is CASSLPGADTQYF. CDR3 coding DNA: TGTGCCAGCAGCTTACCGGGAGCAGATACGCAGTATTTT.